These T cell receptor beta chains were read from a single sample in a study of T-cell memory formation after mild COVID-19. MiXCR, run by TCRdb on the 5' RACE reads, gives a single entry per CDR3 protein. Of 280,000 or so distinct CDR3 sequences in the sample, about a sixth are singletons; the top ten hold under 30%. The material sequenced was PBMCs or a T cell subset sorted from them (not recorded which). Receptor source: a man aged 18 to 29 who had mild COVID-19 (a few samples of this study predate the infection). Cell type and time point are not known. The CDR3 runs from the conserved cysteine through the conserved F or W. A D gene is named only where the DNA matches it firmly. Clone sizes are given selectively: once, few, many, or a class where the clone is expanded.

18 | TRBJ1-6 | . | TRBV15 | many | TGTGCCACCAGCAGAGGGGGACCCAGGGGTACGGTGTCTGCACCCCTCCACTTT | CATSRGGPRGTVSAPLHF
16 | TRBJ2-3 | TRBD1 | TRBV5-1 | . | TGCGCCAGCAGCTCAGCCGGGACAGGCCTCACAGATACGCAGTATTTT | CASSSAGTGLTDTQYF
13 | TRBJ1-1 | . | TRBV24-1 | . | TGTGCCACCGCAGGGGACTGGGGCACTGAAGCTTTCTTT | CATAGDWGTEAFF
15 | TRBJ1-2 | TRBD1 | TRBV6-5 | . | TGTGCCAGCAGAATCTCAGGGGGGTCGGACTATGGCTACACCTTC | CASRISGGSDYGYTF
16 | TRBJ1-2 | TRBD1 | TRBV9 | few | TGTGCCAGCAGCGTTGGGACAGCGGGAGCTAACTATGGCTACACCTTC | CASSVGTAGANYGYTF
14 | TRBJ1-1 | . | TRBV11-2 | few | TGTGCCAGCAATCTACAGGGCTTACGGACTGAAGCTTTCTTT | CASNLQGLRTEAFF
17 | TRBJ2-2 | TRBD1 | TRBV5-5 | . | TGTGCCAGCAGACCCACTTCAGGGGGCGCGTGGACCGGGGAGCTGTTTTTT | CASRPTSGGAWTGELFF
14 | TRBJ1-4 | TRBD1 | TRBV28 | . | TGTGCCAGCAGTTCCGGGACAGTAGGTGAAAAACTGTTTTTT | CASSSGTVGEKLFF
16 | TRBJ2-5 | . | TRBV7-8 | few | TGTGCCAGCAGCTTAGCTCTTGGCCCCATGAGGTGGACCCAGTACTTC | CASSLALGPMRWTQYF
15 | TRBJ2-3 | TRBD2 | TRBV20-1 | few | TGCAGTGCTAGAGAACAGCGGGGAGGCACAGATACGCAGTATTTT | CSAREQRGGTDTQYF
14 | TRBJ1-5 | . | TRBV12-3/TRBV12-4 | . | TGTGCCAGCAGTTGGGAAGCTAGCAATCAGCCCCAGCATTTT | CASSWEASNQPQHF
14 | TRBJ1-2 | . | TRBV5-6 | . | TGTGCCAGCATCCCCCAGGGGTTTCTCTATGGCTACACCTTC | CASIPQGFLYGYTF
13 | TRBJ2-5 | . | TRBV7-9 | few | TGTGCCAGCAGCTCCCCCTACAGAGAGACCCAGTACTTC | CASSSPYRETQYF
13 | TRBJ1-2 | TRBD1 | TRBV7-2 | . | TGTGCCAGCAGCTTTAAGGGGGCCTATGGCTACACCTTC | CASSFKGAYGYTF
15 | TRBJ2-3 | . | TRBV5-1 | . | TGCGCCAGCATGGTTCTGGGGGGCGAAACAGATACGCAGTATTTT | CASMVLGGETDTQYF
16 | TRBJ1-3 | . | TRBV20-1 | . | TGCAGTGCCCTCCCGTTGGGGCAGTACCGTGGAAACACCATATATTTT | CSALPLGQYRGNTIYF
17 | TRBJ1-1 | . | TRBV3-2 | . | TGTGCCAGCAGCCAGGCCTTAGGAGGGGGCGCCGCCACTGAAGCTTTCTTT | CASSQALGGGAATEAFF
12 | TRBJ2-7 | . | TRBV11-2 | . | TGTGCCAGCAGCTGGTCGTACTACGAGCAGTACTTC | CASSWSYYEQYF
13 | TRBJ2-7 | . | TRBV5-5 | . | TGTGCCAGCAGCTTGGATGGGGGCTACGAGCAGTACTTC | CASSLDGGYEQYF
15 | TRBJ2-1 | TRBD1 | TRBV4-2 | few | TGTGCCAGCAGCCAAGATGGCACAGGGGCTAATGAGCAGTTCTTC | CASSQDGTGANEQFF
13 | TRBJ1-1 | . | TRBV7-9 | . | TGTGCCAGCAGCTTGAGGGTCACGGCTGAAGCTTTCTTT | CASSLRVTAEAFF
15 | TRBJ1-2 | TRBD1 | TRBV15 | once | TGTGCCACCAGCAGAAAAGCCGGGACAGGAATTGGCTACACCTTC | CATSRKAGTGIGYTF
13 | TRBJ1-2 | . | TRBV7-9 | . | TGTGCCAGCAGCGCTGGACAAAGCTATGGCTACACCTTC | CASSAGQSYGYTF
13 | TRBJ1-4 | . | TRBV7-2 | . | TGTGCCAGCAGCTTACTCTTTGGGGAAAAACTGTTTTTT | CASSLLFGEKLFF
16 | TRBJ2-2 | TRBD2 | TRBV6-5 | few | TGTGCCAGCAGTCAATGGACTAGCGGGCCGGGCGGGGAGCTGTTTTTT | CASSQWTSGPGGELFF
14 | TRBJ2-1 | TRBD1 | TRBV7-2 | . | TGTGCCAGCAGCTCCGGACAGGGGGTGTATGAGCTGTTCTTC | CASSSGQGVYELFF
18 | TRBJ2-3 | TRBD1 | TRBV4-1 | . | TGCGCCAGCAGCCAACCCGGAGGAGGGACAGGGAGCACAGATACGCAGTATTTT | CASSQPGGGTGSTDTQYF
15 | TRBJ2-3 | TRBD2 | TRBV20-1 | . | TGCAGTGTCCCGGGACTAGCGGAGCGAGCAGATACGCAGTATTTT | CSVPGLAERADTQYF
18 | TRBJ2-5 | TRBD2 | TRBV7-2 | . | TGTGCCAGCAGCGCTCGGACTAGCGGGGGGAGGTATCAAGAGACCCAGTACTTC | CASSARTSGGRYQETQYF
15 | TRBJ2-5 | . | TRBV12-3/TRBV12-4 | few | TGTGCCAGCAGTTTAGCGGGCAGGGTCTGGGAGACCCAGTACTTC | CASSLAGRVWETQYF
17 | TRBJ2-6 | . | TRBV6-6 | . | TGTGCCAGCAGTTACTCGGGGCCCAACTCTGGGGCCAACGTCCTGACTTTC | CASSYSGPNSGANVLTF